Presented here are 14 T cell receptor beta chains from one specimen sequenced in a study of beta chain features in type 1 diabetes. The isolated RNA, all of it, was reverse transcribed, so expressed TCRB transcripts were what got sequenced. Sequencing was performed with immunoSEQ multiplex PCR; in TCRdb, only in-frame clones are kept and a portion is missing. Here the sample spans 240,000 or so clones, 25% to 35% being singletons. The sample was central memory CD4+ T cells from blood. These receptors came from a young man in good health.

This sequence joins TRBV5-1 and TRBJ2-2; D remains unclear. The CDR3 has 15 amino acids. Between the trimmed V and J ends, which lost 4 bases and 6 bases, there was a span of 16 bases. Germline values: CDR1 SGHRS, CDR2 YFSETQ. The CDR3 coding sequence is TGCGCCAGCAGCCACTACTCGGCAGAGGCCGGGGAGCTGTTTTTT. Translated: CASSHYSAEAGELFF.

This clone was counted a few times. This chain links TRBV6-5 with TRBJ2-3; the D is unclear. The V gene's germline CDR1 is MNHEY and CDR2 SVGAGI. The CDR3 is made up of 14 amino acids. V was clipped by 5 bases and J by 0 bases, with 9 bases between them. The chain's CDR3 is CASSVPPSTDTQYF. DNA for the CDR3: TGTGCCAGCAGTGTCCCACCGAGCACAGATACGCAGTATTTT.

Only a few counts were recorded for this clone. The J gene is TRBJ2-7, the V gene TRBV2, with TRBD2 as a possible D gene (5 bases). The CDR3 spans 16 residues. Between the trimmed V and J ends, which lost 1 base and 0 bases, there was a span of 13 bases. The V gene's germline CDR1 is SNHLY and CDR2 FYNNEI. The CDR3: CASSEGRTRSSYEQYF. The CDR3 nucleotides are TGTGCCAGCAGTGAAGGAAGGACTCGAAGCTCCTACGAGCAGTACTTC.

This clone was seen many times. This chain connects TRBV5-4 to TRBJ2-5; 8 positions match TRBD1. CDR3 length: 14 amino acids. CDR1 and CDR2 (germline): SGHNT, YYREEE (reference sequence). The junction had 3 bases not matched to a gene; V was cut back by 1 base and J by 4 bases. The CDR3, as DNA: TGTGCCAGCAGCTTGCCCGGACAGGGAGAGACCCAGTACTTC. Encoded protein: CASSLPGQGETQYF.

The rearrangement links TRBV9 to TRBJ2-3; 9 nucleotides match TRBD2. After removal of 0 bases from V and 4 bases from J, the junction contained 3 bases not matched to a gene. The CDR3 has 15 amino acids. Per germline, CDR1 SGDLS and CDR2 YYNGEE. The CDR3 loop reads CASSVGAGGSDTQYF. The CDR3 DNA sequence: TGTGCCAGCAGCGTAGGGGCGGGAGGGTCAGATACGCAGTATTTT.

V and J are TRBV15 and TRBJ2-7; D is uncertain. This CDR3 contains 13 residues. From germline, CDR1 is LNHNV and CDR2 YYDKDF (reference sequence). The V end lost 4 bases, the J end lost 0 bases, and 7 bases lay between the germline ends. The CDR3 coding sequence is TGTGCCACCAGCATTGGGCACTCCTACGAGCAGTACTTC. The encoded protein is CATSIGHSYEQYF.

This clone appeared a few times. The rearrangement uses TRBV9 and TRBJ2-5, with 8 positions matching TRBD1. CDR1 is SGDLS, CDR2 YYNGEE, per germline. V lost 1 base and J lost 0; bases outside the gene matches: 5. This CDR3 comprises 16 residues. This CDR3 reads CASSVSQGEYQETQYF. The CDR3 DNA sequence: TGTGCCAGCAGCGTATCACAGGGGGAGTACCAAGAGACCCAGTACTTC. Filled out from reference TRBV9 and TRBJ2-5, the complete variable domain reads DSGVTQTPKHLITATGQRVTLRCSPRSGDLSVYWYQQSLDQGLQFLIQYYNGEERAKGNILERFSAQQFPDLHSELNLSSLELGDSALYFCASSVSQGEYQETQYFGPGTRLLVL.

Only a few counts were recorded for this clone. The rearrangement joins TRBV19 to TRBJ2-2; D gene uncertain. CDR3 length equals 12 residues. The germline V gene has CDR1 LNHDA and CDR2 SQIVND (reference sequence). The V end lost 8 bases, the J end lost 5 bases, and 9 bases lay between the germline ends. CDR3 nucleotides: TGTGCCAGTTCCATGGGGACCGGGGAGCTGTTTTTT. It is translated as CASSMGTGELFF.

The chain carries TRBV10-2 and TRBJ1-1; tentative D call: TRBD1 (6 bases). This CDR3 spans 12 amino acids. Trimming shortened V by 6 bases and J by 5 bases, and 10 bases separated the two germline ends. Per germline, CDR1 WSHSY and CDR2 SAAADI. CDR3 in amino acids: CASRSGDTEAFF. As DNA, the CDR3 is TGCGCCAGCAGATCAGGGGATACTGAAGCTTTCTTT.

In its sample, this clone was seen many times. The CDR3 DNA follows: TGTGCCAGCAGTCTGGCTTCGGCTGGCACAGATACGCAGTATTTT. It yields the protein CASSLASAGTDTQYF. J is TRBJ2-3 and V is TRBV28, with D hard to call. Germline lookup yields CDR1 MDHEN and CDR2 SYDVKM. The V end lost 5 bases, the J end lost 1 base, and 13 bases lay between the germline ends. CDR3 length: 15 residues.

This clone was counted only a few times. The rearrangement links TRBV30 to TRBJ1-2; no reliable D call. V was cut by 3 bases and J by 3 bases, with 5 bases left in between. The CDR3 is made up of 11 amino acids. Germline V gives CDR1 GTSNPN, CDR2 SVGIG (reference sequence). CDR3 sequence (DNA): TGTGCCTGGAGCGCACACTATGGCTACACCTTC. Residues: CAWSAHYGYTF. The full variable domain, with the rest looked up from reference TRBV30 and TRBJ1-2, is SQTIHQWPATLVQPVGSPLSLECTVEGTSNPNLYWYRQAAGRGLQLLFYSVGIGQISSEVPQNLSASRPQDRQFILSSKKLLLSDSGFYLCAWSAHYGYTFGSGTRLTVV.

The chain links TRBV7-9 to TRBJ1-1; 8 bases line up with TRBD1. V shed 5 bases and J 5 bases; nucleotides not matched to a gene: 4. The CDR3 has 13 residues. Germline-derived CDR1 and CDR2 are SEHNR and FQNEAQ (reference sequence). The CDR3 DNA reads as TGTGCCAGCAGCGTGCAGGGGGCGACTGAAGCTTTCTTT. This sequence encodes CASSVQGATEAFF.

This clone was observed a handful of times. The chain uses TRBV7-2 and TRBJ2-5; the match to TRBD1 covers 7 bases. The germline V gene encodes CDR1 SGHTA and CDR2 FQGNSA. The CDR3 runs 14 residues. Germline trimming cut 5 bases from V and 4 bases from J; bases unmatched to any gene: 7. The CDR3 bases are TGTGCCAGCAGCCGACAGGGAATACGAGAGACCCAGTACTTC. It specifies CASSRQGIRETQYF.

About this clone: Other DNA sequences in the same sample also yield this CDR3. As DNA, the CDR3 is TGTGCCAGCAGCTCCCCCGGACAGCTGAACACTGAAGCTTTCTTT. Its protein product is CASSSPGQLNTEAFF. This chain links TRBV5-6 with TRBJ1-1; TRBD1 is a possible D gene (6 bases). The CDR3 totals 15 residues. With 3 bases removed from V and 0 bases from J, the gap between germline ends came to 12 bases. The V gene's germline CDR1 is SGHDT and CDR2 YYEEEE.